Many counts were recorded for the clone carrying this T cell receptor (beta chain). The antigen is undetermined. The sample originates from a study of T cells in Graves' hyperthyroidism and ophthalmopathy. Whole-study results and caveats: Most thyroid clonotypes with frequency above 0.001 were detected in blood.

Amplified TCR beta CDR3 regions came from RNA transcripts. HTBI primers were employed in a first-round RT-PCR of the TCR CDR3. TCRdb re-called the multiplex PCR reads through MiXCR, storing one row per CDR3 protein. The sample holds nearly 110,000 distinct CDR3 sequences, approximately 15% seen once. Researchers defined stable Graves' hyperthyroidism as no ophthalmopathy progression within 18 months. The patients, who ranged from 18 to 65 in age, presented with newly diagnosed hyperthyroidism lasting under 2 months. Patients were excluded because of uncontrolled infection, other autoimmune disease, pregnancy or lactation. The V and J ends lost 3 bases and 0 bases respectively, with 17 bases between them. This CDR3 comprises 16 residues. CDR1 and CDR2 from the germline V gene are DFQATT and SNEGSKA (reference sequence).

The gene calls are TRBV20-1 and TRBJ2-5, with D perhaps given as TRBD1 or TRBD2 (5 bases each). The specimen was blood. The sequence came from a woman aged 45-65 years with Graves' hyperthyroidism. The CDR3 reads CSASKSGGRDQETQYF. The CDR3 bases are TGCAGTGCTAGTAAGAGTGGGGGACGGGACCAAGAGACCCAGTACTTC.